This T cell receptor (beta chain) appears in the sequencing data of a study of TIL therapy for anti-PD-1-resistant metastatic lung cancer. Described time point: pre-treatment sample, taken before nivolumab and TIL therapy. V shed 4 bases and J 6 bases; nucleotides not matched to a gene: 2. There are 15 residues in the CDR3. Germline V gene lookup returns CDR1 LGHNT and CDR2 FRNRAP. This was the immunoSEQ v3 assay. The assay was immunoSEQ multiplex PCR, and TCRdb's table has in-frame clones only and misses some. The repertoire holds tens of thousands of clones, more than 75% seen once, with 2.5% to 3% in the top ten.

The specimen was blood, collected at baseline. V usage is TRBV12-5 and J usage is TRBJ2-2; 13 nucleotides match TRBD2. The clonotype comes from a person between 25 and 80 years old with non-small cell lung cancer. The CDR3 loop reads CASGSGLAGAGELFF. The DNA for the CDR3 is TGTGCTAGTGGTTCTGGACTAGCGGGAGCCGGGGAGCTGTTTTTT.